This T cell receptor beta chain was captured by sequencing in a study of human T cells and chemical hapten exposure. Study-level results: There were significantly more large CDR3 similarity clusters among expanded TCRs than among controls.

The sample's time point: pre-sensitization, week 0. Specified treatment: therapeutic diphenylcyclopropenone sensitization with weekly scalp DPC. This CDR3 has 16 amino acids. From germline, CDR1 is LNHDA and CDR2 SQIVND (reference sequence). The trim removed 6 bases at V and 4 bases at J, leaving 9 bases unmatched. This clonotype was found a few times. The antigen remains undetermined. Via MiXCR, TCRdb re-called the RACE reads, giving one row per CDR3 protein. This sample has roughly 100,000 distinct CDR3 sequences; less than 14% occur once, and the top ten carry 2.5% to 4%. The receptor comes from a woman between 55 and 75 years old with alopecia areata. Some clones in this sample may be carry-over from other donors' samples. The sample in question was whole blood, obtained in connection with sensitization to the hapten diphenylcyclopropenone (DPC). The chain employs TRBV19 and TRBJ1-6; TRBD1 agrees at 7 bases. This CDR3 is CASRMGPRGYNSPLHF. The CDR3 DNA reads TGTGCCAGTAGGATGGGTCCCAGGGGGTATAATTCACCCCTCCACTTT.